Shown below are 32 T cell receptor beta chains from a single sample sequenced in a study of shared clonotypes between healthy human individuals. The method was immunoSEQ multiplex PCR; TCRdb's version includes in-frame clones alone and lacks a portion of them. The sample records approximately 1.5 million clones, approximately 98.5% being singletons. The material sequenced was naive CD4+ T cells sorted from blood. As for subset: CD45RA+ positively selected. These receptors all stem from a man under 40 in good health.

A single count supports this clone. This chain uses TRBV2 with TRBJ1-1; no clear D. Germline CDR1 and CDR2: SNHLY and FYNNEI. The CDR3 runs to 11 residues. V lost 10 bases and J lost 6, with 12 bases in between. CDR3 nucleotides: TGTGCCACCTTGGCGGGCGCTGAAGCTTTCTTT. Its protein is CATLAGAEAFF.

J is TRBJ2-5 and V is TRBV7-2; unclear D gene. From germline, CDR1 is SGHTA and CDR2 FQGNSA. V dropped 1 base and J dropped 2 bases, with 8 bases sitting between them. This CDR3 has 14 residues. The CDR3 loop is CASSLGADQETQYF. The CDR3 DNA sequence: TGTGCCAGCAGCTTAGGGGCAGATCAAGAGACCCAGTACTTC.

Concerning this clone itself: Other nucleotide sequences from this sample produce the same CDR3. The chain joins TRBV5-1 to TRBJ1-4, with D possibly matching TRBD1 (6 bases). From germline, CDR1 is SGHRS and CDR2 YFSETQ. Trimming took off 0 bases at V and 5 bases at J, with 8 bases between the two ends. The CDR3 is 14 residues long. The CDR3 protein is CASSLEGGNEKLFF. The CDR3 nucleotides are TGCGCCAGCAGCTTGGAAGGGGGAAATGAAAAACTGTTTTTT.

This clone was seen a single time. The chain uses TRBV6-1 and TRBJ1-5, with 8 positions matching TRBD1. The V gene's germline CDR1 is MNHNS and CDR2 SASEGT. The CDR3 sequence is 15 residues long. Unmatched junction bases numbered 7, after V lost 6 bases and J lost 3 bases. The CDR3 DNA is TGTGCCAGCAGGGAACAGGGGGGGCACAATCAGCCCCAGCATTTT. It codes for CASREQGGHNQPQHF.

The V call is TRBV9, the J call TRBJ2-5, with D unclear. Trimming cost V 2 bases and J 5 bases, with 10 bases left between them. This CDR3 is 13 amino acids long. The germline V gene has CDR1 SGDLS and CDR2 YYNGEE. The CDR3 coding sequence is TGTGCCAGCAGCGTCAAAGGGCGGGAGACCCAGTACTTC. It is translated as CASSVKGRETQYF.

The chain is built from TRBV5-1 and TRBJ2-3; D possibly corresponds to TRBD2 (5 bases). Trimming removed 0 bases at V and 2 bases at J, with 10 bases between. The CDR3 spans 15 residues. Germline CDR1 is SGHRS and CDR2 is YFSETQ. The CDR3 DNA follows: TGCGCCAGCAGCTTGGGCCCGGGGAACACAGATACGCAGTATTTT. It specifies CASSLGPGNTDTQYF. Supplemented by reference TRBV5-1 and TRBJ2-3, the full variable domain reads KAGVTQTPRYLIKTRGQQVTLSCSPISGHRSVSWYQQTPGQGLQFLFEYFSETQRNKGNFPGRFSGRQFSNSRSEMNVSTLELGDSALYLCASSLGPGNTDTQYFGPGTRLTVL.

The V gene is TRBV7-2, the J gene TRBJ2-5, with D perhaps given as TRBD1 or TRBD2 (5 bases each). The CDR3 loop spans 13 amino acids. Germline CDR1 and CDR2: SGHTA and FQGNSA. The V end lost 5 bases, the J end lost 1 base, and 8 bases lay between the germline ends. The chain's CDR3 is CASSGGTQETQYF. The CDR3 DNA reads as TGTGCCAGCAGCGGGGGAACCCAAGAGACCCAGTACTTC. Variable domain in full (rest from reference TRBV7-2 and TRBJ2-5): GAGVSQSPSNKVTEKGKDVELRCDPISGHTALYWYRQSLGQGLEFLIYFQGNSAPDKSGLPSDRFSAERTGGSVSTLTIQRTQQEDSAVYLCASSGGTQETQYFGPGTRLLVL.

The gene calls are TRBV10-1 and TRBJ1-1; D perhaps matches TRBD1 (5 bases). Trimming shortened V by 2 bases and J by 9 bases, and 7 bases separated the two germline ends. CDR1 and CDR2 (germline): WNHNN, SYGVQD (reference sequence). The CDR3 is 11 amino acids. The CDR3 nucleotides read TGCGCCAGCAGTGAGGGACAACAAGCTTTCTTT. Amino acid sequence: CASSEGQQAFF.

The chain uses TRBV7-9 and TRBJ1-4; D unclear. Trimming removed 5 bases from V and 6 bases from J, with 16 bases in between. Germline V lookup: CDR1 SEHNR, CDR2 FQNEAQ (reference sequence). This CDR3 comprises 15 residues. The DNA for the CDR3 is TGTGCCAGCAGCCCCCGGTTTGGGGATGATGAAAAACTGTTTTTT. Its protein product is CASSPRFGDDEKLFF.

V is TRBV15 and J is TRBJ2-7, with 7 bases lining up with TRBD1. V shed 1 base, J shed 3 bases, and the junction held 6 bases outside the gene matches. Germline CDR1 LNHNV, CDR2 YYDKDF (reference sequence). The CDR3 length is 15 residues. CDR3 sequence reads: CATSRVGSGGYEQYF. DNA of the CDR3: TGTGCCACCAGCAGAGTAGGCTCAGGGGGCTACGAGCAGTACTTC.

A single count supports this clone. This rearrangement joins TRBV27 to TRBJ2-1; 7 nucleotides line up with TRBD2. Per germline, CDR1 MNHEY and CDR2 SMNVEV (reference sequence). The CDR3 is 15 residues long. J lost 8 bases, V lost 6 bases, and 13 bases had no gene match. CDR3 in amino acids: CASSPFWGGPDEQFF. CDR3 bases: TGTGCCAGCAGCCCGTTCTGGGGAGGGCCCGATGAGCAGTTCTTC.

The chain is built from TRBV19 and TRBJ2-1; TRBD2 matches 11 bases. With 0 bases clipped from V and 7 bases from J, the junction kept 8 bases outside the gene matches. This CDR3 region has 17 residues. Per germline, CDR1 LNHDA and CDR2 SQIVND (reference sequence). The CDR3 is CASSIELAGGLVNEQFF. The CDR3 nucleotides read TGTGCCAGTAGTATAGAATTAGCGGGAGGGCTGGTGAATGAGCAGTTCTTC.

The gene calls are TRBV5-1 and TRBJ2-3, with 14 bases that match TRBD2. The CDR3 is 18 residues long. The germline V gene encodes CDR1 SGHRS and CDR2 YFSETQ. V shed 2 bases, J shed 0 bases, and the junction held 5 bases outside the gene matches. CDR3 region: CASSFGLAGGRSTDTQYF. As DNA, the CDR3 is TGCGCCAGCAGCTTTGGACTAGCGGGAGGCCGGAGCACAGATACGCAGTATTTT.

The CDR3, as DNA: TGTGCCAGCAGCGTCAGTCCTAATCAGCCCCAGCATTTT. It encodes CASSVSPNQPQHF. The rearrangement joins TRBV7-2 to TRBJ1-5; the D is unclear. Looked up from germline, CDR1 is SGHTA and CDR2 is FQGNSA. The V end was cut by 5 bases, the J end by 4 bases, with 9 bases between. The CDR3 consists of 13 residues.

CDR3 DNA: TGTGCCAGCAGTGAAGATTTGGGGAAACTGTTTTTT. Protein: CASSEDLGKLFF. The chain has TRBV6-1 and TRBJ1-4, with D unclear. V dropped 1 base and J dropped 11 bases, with 8 bases sitting between them. Germline assignment: CDR1 MNHNS and CDR2 SASEGT. The CDR3 is 12 residues long.

The chain uses TRBV5-4 and TRBJ1-1, with a possible D match to TRBD1 (5 bases). This CDR3 is built from 15 residues. Trimming pared 4 bases from V and 2 bases from J, leaving 15 bases between. Germline values: CDR1 SGHNT, CDR2 YYREEE (reference sequence). CDR3 DNA sequence: TGTGCCAGCAGCCCCCCAACCGGGACCAACACTGAAGCTTTCTTT. Translation: CASSPPTGTNTEAFF. Supplemented by reference TRBV5-4 and TRBJ1-1, the full variable domain reads ETGVTQSPTHLIKTRGQQVTLRCSSQSGHNTVSWYQQALGQGPQFIFQYYREEENGRGNFPPRFSGLQFPNYSSELNVNALELDDSALYLCASSPPTGTNTEAFFGQGTRLTVV.

This chain joins TRBV4-3 and TRBJ2-7; 9 bases fit TRBD2. Germline values: CDR1 LGHNA, CDR2 YSLEER. Unmatched junction bases numbered 6, after V lost 0 bases and J lost 3 bases. This CDR3 has 16 amino acids. The CDR3 nucleotides read TGCGCCAGCAGCCAAGATTTGGGTAGCGGGGGCTACGAGCAGTACTTC. It encodes CASSQDLGSGGYEQYF.

The chain employs TRBV4-3 and TRBJ2-1; either TRBD1 or TRBD2 may fit D (5 bases each). Trimming removed 0 bases at V and 12 bases at J, with 15 bases between. CDR1 is LGHNA, CDR2 YSLEER, per germline. CDR3 length: 14 residues. The CDR3 sequence is CASSQDNGIQGQFF. For the CDR3, the DNA is TGCGCCAGCAGCCAAGATAACGGGATCCAGGGGCAGTTCTTC.

The chain couples TRBV5-4 to TRBJ2-7; D unclear. The length of the CDR3 is 14 residues. CDR1 is SGHNT and CDR2 is YYREEE in the germline V gene (reference sequence). Trimming shortened V by 4 bases and J by 3 bases, and 14 bases separated the two germline ends. The CDR3 loop is CASSDFSGHYEQYF. In DNA, the CDR3 is TGTGCCAGCAGCGACTTTTCAGGCCACTACGAGCAGTACTTC.

This clone has only one observation. CDR3 in DNA: TGTGCCAGCAGTGAAGCGCGAGTTTCGACAGGGGCTTCTGAAGCTTTCTTT. This translates into CASSEARVSTGASEAFF. This chain links TRBV2 with TRBJ1-1, with 8 bases that match TRBD1. This CDR3 contains 17 residues. J lost 6 bases, V lost 0 bases, and 12 bases had no gene match. Germline V gene data show CDR1 as SNHLY and CDR2 as FYNNEI.

This chain links TRBV28 with TRBJ1-4; D is perhaps TRBD1 (5 bases). V was pared by 4 bases and J by 1 base, with 10 bases between. The CDR3 is 15 amino acids. Germline lookup yields CDR1 MDHEN and CDR2 SYDVKM. The CDR3 sequence is CASSSPGGTNEKLFF. The CDR3 region has the DNA TGTGCCAGCAGTTCCCCGGGGGGAACTAATGAAAAACTGTTTTTT.

The chain uses TRBV7-3 and TRBJ2-2; a possible D gene is TRBD1 (5 bases). V lost 6 bases to trimming and J lost 3 bases, with 8 bases between them. This CDR3 is 13 amino acids long. From germline, CDR1 is SGHTA and CDR2 FQGTGA. This CDR3 reads CASRDTYTGELFF. In nucleotides, the CDR3 is TGTGCCAGCAGGGACACCTACACCGGGGAGCTGTTTTTT.

The gene calls are TRBV5-1 and TRBJ2-3; D unresolved. The germline V gene has CDR1 SGHRS and CDR2 YFSETQ. The V gene lost 4 bases and the J gene lost 2 bases, with 5 bases spanning the gap. The CDR3 totals 12 residues. CDR3 in amino acids: CASSEFTDTQYF. The CDR3 DNA reads TGCGCCAGCAGCGAATTCACAGATACGCAGTATTTT.

The chain joins TRBV18 to TRBJ1-2; unclear D gene. This CDR3 comprises 12 residues. Trimming pared 5 bases from V and 4 bases from J, leaving 8 bases between. Per the germline V gene, CDR1 is KGHSH and CDR2 is LQKENI. The CDR3 nucleotides are TGTGCCAGCTCATCAGGAGCCTATGGCTACACCTTC. It yields the protein CASSSGAYGYTF.

V is TRBV4-1 and J is TRBJ2-3, with 7 nucleotides matching TRBD1. The CDR3 covers 15 residues. CDR1 and CDR2 (germline): MGHRA, YSYEKL. Unmatched junction bases numbered 11, after V lost 5 bases and J lost 6 bases. In DNA, the CDR3 is TGCGCCAGCAGCGACAGGGCTCGGTCTGACGATACGCAGTATTTT. Translation: CASSDRARSDDTQYF.

V gene TRBV28 combines with J gene TRBJ2-7, with TRBD2 matching 8 bases. From germline, CDR1 is MDHEN and CDR2 SYDVKM. V shed 7 bases, J shed 2 bases, and the junction held 7 bases outside the gene matches. The CDR3 covers 14 residues. The CDR3 loop reads CASNRGGGTYEQYF. CDR3 in DNA: TGTGCCAGCAATCGTGGCGGGGGGACCTACGAGCAGTACTTC.

This clone was counted once. The chain recombines TRBV7-8 with TRBJ2-3; 9 bases align to TRBD2. The length of the CDR3 is 14 residues. The ends lost 4 bases at V and 3 bases at J; junction bases unmatched: 2. The germline gives CDR1 SGHVS, CDR2 FQNEAQ. CDR3 region: CASSSSGRTDTQYF. The CDR3 coding sequence is TGTGCCAGCAGCTCGAGCGGGAGGACAGATACGCAGTATTTT.

The V call is TRBV7-8, the J call TRBJ2-7, with 10 bases matching TRBD2. CDR1 is SGHVS, CDR2 FQNEAQ, per germline. Trimming removed 5 bases from V and 0 bases from J; junction bases left unmatched: 22. The length of the CDR3 is 21 residues. CDR3 sequence reads: CASSPHTLAGDSFKGSYEQYF. The CDR3 DNA sequence: TGTGCCAGCAGCCCCCATACGCTAGCGGGAGATTCGTTCAAGGGCTCCTACGAGCAGTACTTC.

The genes are TRBV30 and TRBJ2-7; D possibly corresponds to TRBD2 (6 bases). Trimming took off 5 bases at V and 4 bases at J, with 18 bases between the two ends. Germline values: CDR1 GTSNPN, CDR2 SVGIG (reference sequence). The CDR3 length is 14 residues. CDR3 nucleotide sequence: TGTGCCTGGGGCTATAGCGGTTCTAGGTACGAGCAGTACTTC. The encoded protein is CAWGYSGSRYEQYF.

The CDR3 region is CASPGLDEQFF. Written as DNA, the CDR3 is TGTGCCAGCCCAGGGTTGGATGAGCAGTTCTTC. The chain joins TRBV21-1 to TRBJ2-1; no check of the table's D call, TRBD1, against the DNA was made. TRBV21-1 is recorded as a pseudogene. The CDR3 spans 11 residues.

The genes are TRBV10-3 and TRBJ2-3; 8 nucleotides match TRBD1. Germline loops: CDR1 ENHRY, CDR2 SYGVKD. Trimming cost V 10 bases and J 5 bases; bases outside gene matches: 8. CDR3 size: 13 residues. The CDR3 is CATWTGSIDTQYF. The CDR3 region has the DNA TGTGCCACCTGGACAGGGTCGATAGATACGCAGTATTTT.

The chain uses TRBV5-1 and TRBJ2-2, with 7 nucleotides matching TRBD2. J gave up 6 bases and V 4 bases, and 6 bases lay outside the gene matches. The length of the CDR3 is 14 residues. From germline, CDR1 is SGHRS and CDR2 YFSETQ. The CDR3 DNA reads as TGCGCCAGCAGCCAACTAGCGTACTCCGGGGAGCTGTTTTTT. Its protein product is CASSQLAYSGELFF.